The TCR beta chain under discussion was sequenced for a study of monozygotic twins with inflammatory bowel disease. Each CDR3 protein gets one entry in TCRdb, which reprocessed the 5' RACE reads and gives no DNA. In total, the table holds approximately 120,000 distinct CDR3 sequences. Germline V gene lookup returns CDR1 SGHTA and CDR2 FQGNSA. The CDR3 spans 17 residues. This clonotype was obtained from a human donor with ulcerative colitis or Crohn's disease, or a healthy co-twin of an affected twin (not recorded which). The sample comprised blood. This chain uses TRBV7-2 with TRBJ1-1. The CDR3 sequence is CASSSWGSWAWDTEAFF. The full variable domain, with the rest looked up from reference TRBV7-2 and TRBJ1-1, is GAGVSQSPSNKVTEKGKDVELRCDPISGHTALYWYRQSLGQGLEFLIYFQGNSAPDKSGLPSDRFSAERTGGSVSTLTIQRTQQEDSAVYLCASSSWGSWAWDTEAFFGQGTRLTVV.